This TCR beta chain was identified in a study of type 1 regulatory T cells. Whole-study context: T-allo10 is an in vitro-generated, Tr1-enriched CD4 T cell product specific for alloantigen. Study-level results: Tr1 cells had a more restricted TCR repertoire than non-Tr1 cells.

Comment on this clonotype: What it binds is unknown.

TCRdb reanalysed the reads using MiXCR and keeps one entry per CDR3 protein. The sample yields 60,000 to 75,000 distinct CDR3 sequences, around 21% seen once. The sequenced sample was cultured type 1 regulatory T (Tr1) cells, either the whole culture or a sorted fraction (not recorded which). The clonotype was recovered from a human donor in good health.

The CDR3 loop reads CASSSPGPTYEQYF. DNA for the CDR3: TGTGCCAGCAGCTCACCGGGACCCACCTACGAGCAGTACTTC. The gene calls are TRBV7-6 and TRBJ2-7, with D possibly being TRBD1 or TRBD2 (5 bases each). Trimming stripped 4 bases from V and 2 bases from J, with 12 bases between. The CDR3 covers 14 residues. CDR1 is SGHVS and CDR2 is FNYEAQ in the germline V gene.